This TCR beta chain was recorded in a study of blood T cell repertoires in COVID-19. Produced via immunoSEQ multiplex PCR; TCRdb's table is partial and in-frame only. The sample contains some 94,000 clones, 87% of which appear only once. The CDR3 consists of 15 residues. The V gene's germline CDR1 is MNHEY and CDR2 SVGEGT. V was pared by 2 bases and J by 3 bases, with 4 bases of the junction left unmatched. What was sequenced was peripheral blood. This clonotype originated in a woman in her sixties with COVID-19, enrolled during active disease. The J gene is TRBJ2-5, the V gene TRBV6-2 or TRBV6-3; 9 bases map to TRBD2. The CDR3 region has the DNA TGTGCCAGCAGTTACGGGCCTAGCGGGGAAGAGACCCAGTACTTC. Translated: CASSYGPSGEETQYF.